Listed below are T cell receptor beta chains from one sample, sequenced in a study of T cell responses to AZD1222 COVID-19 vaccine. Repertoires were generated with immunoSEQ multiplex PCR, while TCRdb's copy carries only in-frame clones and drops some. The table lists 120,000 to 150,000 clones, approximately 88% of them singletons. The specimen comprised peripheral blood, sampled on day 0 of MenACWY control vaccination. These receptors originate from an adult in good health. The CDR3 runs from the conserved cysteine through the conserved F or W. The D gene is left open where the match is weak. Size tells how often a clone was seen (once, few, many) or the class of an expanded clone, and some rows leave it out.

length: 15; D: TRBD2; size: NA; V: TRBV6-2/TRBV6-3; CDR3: CASSYQTSGRGEQYF
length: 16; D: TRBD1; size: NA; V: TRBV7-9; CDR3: CASSSAAGTGGYGYTF
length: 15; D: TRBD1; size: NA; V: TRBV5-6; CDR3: CASSPRTGGTGELFF
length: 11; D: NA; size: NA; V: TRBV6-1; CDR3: CASSEELRPYF
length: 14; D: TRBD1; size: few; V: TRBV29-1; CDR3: CSVEMRQGATEAFF
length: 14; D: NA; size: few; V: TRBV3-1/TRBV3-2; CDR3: CASSHRPGNTEAFF
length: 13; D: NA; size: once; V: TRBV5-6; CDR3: CASSRGTNEKLFF
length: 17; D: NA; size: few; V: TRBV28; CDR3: CASSTTKGEKGYNEQFF
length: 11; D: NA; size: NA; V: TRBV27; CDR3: CASSSAYEQYF
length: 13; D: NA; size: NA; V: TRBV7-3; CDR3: CASSLINGGELFF
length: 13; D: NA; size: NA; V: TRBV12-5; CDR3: CASGLRHTGELFF
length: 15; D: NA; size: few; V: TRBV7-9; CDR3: CASSLDPFSYNEQFF
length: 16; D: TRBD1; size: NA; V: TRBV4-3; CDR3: CASSQRTGGASTEAFF
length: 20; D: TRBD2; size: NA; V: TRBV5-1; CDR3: CASSARLAGGSSRTTNEQFF
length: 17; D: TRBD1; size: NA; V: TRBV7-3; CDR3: CASSPRQGTGNTGELFF
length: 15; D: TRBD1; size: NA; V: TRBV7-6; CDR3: CASSFGQGLSYEQYF
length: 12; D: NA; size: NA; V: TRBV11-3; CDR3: CASSSEGDTQYF
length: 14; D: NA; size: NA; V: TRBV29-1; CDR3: CSAQRVDSYNEQFF
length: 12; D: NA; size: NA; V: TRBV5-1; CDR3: CASSVTGEGNTF
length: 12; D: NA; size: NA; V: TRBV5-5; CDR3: CASSLVSRGYTF
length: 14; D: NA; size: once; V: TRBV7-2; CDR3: CASSLGVVGNEQFF
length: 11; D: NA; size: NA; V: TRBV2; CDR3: CASSERGEQFF
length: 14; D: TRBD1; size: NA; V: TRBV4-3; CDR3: CASSQTWTGGTAFF
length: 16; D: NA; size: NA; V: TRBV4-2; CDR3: CASSQDLRGSDTEAFF
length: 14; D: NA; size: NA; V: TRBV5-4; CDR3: CASSVGTGTDTQYF
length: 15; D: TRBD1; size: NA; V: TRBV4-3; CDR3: CASSLPGQGVYEQYF
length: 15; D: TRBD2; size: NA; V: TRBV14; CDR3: CASSPPSGGINEQFF
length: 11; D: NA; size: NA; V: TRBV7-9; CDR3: CASSSNAGYTF
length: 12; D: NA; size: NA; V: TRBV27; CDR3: CASSFGNQPQHF
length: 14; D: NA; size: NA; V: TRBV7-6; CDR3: CASSPPGGANVLTF
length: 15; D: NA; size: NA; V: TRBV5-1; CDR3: CASSQIDGSYNEQFF
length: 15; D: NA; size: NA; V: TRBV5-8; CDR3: CASSPHPLTGRTQYF
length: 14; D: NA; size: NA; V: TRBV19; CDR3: CASSTQQGRGEAFF
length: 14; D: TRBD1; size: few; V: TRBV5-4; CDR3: CASSHSQGAYGYTF
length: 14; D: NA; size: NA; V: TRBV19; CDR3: CASSAPVGVGGYTF
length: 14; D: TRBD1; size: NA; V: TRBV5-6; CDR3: CASSWWDREAEAFF
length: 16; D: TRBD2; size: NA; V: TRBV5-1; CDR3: CASSPRAAGERGAQYF
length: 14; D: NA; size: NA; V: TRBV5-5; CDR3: CASSPPNRPHEQFF
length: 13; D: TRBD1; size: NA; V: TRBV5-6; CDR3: CASSRQGPYGYTF
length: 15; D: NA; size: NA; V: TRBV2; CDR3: CASRTRDIYTDTQYF
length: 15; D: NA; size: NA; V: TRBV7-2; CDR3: CASSSRGPSNTEAFF
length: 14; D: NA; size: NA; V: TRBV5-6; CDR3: CASSLLRADGELFF
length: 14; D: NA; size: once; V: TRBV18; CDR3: CASSPMGGNQPQHF
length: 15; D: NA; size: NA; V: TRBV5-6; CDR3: CASSPPYAGNYEQYF
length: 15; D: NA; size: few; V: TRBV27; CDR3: CASRTGTFGLDEQFF
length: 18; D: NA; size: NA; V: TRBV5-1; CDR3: CASSLTPGSGQMDQPQHF
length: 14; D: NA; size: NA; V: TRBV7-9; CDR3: CASSLGGSADTQYF
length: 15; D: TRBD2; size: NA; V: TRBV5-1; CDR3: CASGLAGAPGETQYF
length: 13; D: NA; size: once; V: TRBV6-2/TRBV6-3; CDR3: CASSYALNYGYTF
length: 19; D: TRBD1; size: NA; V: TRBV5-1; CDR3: CASSFIMGLGDRGNNEQFF